One sample yielded the 16 T cell receptor beta chains listed below, sequenced in a study of CD4 T cells in relation to SARS-CoV-2 and coronaviruses. Only in-frame clones appear in the TCRdb table, and some are missing; sequencing was by immunoSEQ multiplex PCR. The sample includes 28,000 or so clones, around 76% of them seen just once. What these receptors recognize is not known. Before the COVID-19 pandemic, during about 2010-2019, CD4+ T cells were taken from unexposed donors. Isolation of CD4+ T cells took place after around eleven days in culture. The specimen was CD4+ T cells from PBMCs, cultured in vitro. All receptors come from a human donor in good health.

V and J are TRBV11-3 and TRBJ2-2; 10 bases are shared with TRBD2. Unmatched junction bases numbered 1, after V lost 0 bases and J lost 0 bases. Looked up from germline, CDR1 is SGHNT and CDR2 is YENEEA. CDR3 length: 17 amino acids. CDR3 DNA: TGTGCCAGCAGCTTAGACGGACTAGCGGCGAACACCGGGGAGCTGTTTTTT. This gives the protein CASSLDGLAANTGELFF.

This clone came up once. The chain couples TRBV7-2 to TRBJ2-7; D may be TRBD1 (6 bases). This CDR3 is built from 14 residues. Per germline, CDR1 SGHTA and CDR2 FQGNSA. V shed 1 base and J shed 4 bases, with 11 bases lying between them. The CDR3: CASSLVGTTYEQYF. Here the CDR3 DNA reads TGTGCCAGCAGCTTAGTCGGGACAACTTACGAGCAGTACTTC.

V usage is TRBV18 and J usage is TRBJ2-5; D perhaps matches TRBD1 (7 bases). Germline V gene lookup returns CDR1 KGHSH and CDR2 LQKENI. This CDR3 spans 15 amino acids. Trimming pared 3 bases from V and 5 bases from J, leaving 16 bases between. The CDR3 protein is CASSPLGGGGETQYF. Written as DNA, the CDR3 is TGTGCCAGCTCACCTCTCGGAGGGGGCGGGGAGACCCAGTACTTC.

The chain has TRBV20-1 and TRBJ2-1; weak D call: TRBD2 (6 bases). The CDR3 has 11 residues. Germline CDR1 is DFQATT and CDR2 is SNEGSKA (reference sequence). The chain's CDR3 is CSSTSFNEQFF. In DNA form, the CDR3 reads TGCAGCTCGACTAGTTTCAATGAGCAGTTCTTC.

Points on this clone: The junction does not match germline at one end; this may be a read error. The chain links TRBV10-3 to TRBJ2-6; no definite D call. CDR1 ENHRY and CDR2 SYGVKD come from the germline V gene. The CDR3 consists of 17 residues. As DNA, the CDR3 is TGTGCCATCACCTCGACTGGCCCAGTCTCTGGTGCCAACGTCCTGACTTTC. It is translated as CAITSTGPVSGANVLTF.

The chain employs TRBV6-5 and TRBJ2-5; D is ambiguous. The V gene's germline CDR1 is MNHEY and CDR2 SVGAGI. V was trimmed by 7 bases and J by 0 bases, leaving 12 bases between them. CDR3 size: 14 residues. The CDR3 sequence: CASNLQRYQETQYF. The CDR3 DNA reads as TGTGCCAGCAACCTACAGAGGTACCAAGAGACCCAGTACTTC.

This clone was seen a single time. The chain uses TRBV7-2 and TRBJ2-7, with a tentative D call TRBD1 (7 bases). CDR3 length: 16 amino acids. Germline CDR1 reads SGHTA; CDR2 reads FQGNSA. The ends were cut back, 4 bases at V and 2 bases at J, with 18 bases in the middle. CDR3 in amino acids: CASSYRGGGGAYEQYF. The CDR3 DNA follows: TGTGCCAGCAGCTACAGGGGTGGCGGAGGGGCCTACGAGCAGTACTTC.

The chain couples TRBV4-3 to TRBJ2-4; no clear D. The CDR3 is 13 amino acids. Germline V gene data show CDR1 as LGHNA and CDR2 as YSLEER. Trimming removed 1 base at V and 7 bases at J, with 8 bases between. The CDR3 reads CASSQGTANIQYF. The CDR3 region has the DNA TGCGCCAGCAGCCAAGGGACGGCTAACATTCAGTACTTC.

This clone showed up just once. The chain joins TRBV6-5 to TRBJ2-3; TRBD1 agrees at 7 bases. Trimming cost V 5 bases and J 3 bases; bases outside gene matches: 8. The CDR3 is 15 residues long. Germline values: CDR1 MNHEY, CDR2 SVGAGI. As DNA, the CDR3 is TGTGCCAGCAGTCGACAGGGCTTGAGGACAGATACGCAGTATTTT. Its translation is CASSRQGLRTDTQYF.

V gene TRBV5-5 combines with J gene TRBJ1-4, with unresolved D. Germline CDR1 reads SGHKS; CDR2 reads YYEKEE (reference sequence). This CDR3 contains 13 residues. Trimming took off 4 bases at V and 12 bases at J, with 16 bases between the two ends. This CDR3 is CASSRPGSSELFF. The CDR3 coding sequence is TGTGCCAGCAGCCGCCCCGGGTCTTCGGAACTGTTTTTT. Full variable domain (missing parts from reference TRBV5-5 and TRBJ1-4): DAGVTQSPTHLIKTRGQQVTLRCSPISGHKSVSWYQQVLGQGPQFIFQYYEKEERGRGNFPDRFSARQFPNYSSELNVNALLLGDSALYLCASSRPGSSELFFGSGTQLSVL.

Here the CDR3 reads CASSQTGPYGYTF. In DNA form, the CDR3 reads TGTGCCAGTTCCCAGACAGGGCCCTATGGCTACACCTTC. The rearrangement links TRBV2 to TRBJ1-2; TRBD1 agrees at 7 bases. CDR1 and CDR2 from the germline V gene are SNHLY and FYNNEI. The length of the CDR3 is 13 residues. V trimming: 9 bases; J trimming: 4 bases; junction bases outside the gene matches: 8.

V and J are TRBV27 and TRBJ2-7, with 7 bases lining up with TRBD1. CDR1 MNHEY and CDR2 SMNVEV come from the germline V gene (reference sequence). The CDR3 loop spans 18 amino acids. J lost 4 bases, V lost 5 bases, and 20 bases had no gene match. The CDR3 region is CASSPTTGFSPSPYEQYF. The CDR3 region has the DNA TGTGCCAGCAGTCCCACGACAGGGTTCTCCCCGAGCCCTTACGAGCAGTACTTC.

This clone appeared once. The CDR3 spells CASRGIPSVRQETQYF. The CDR3 DNA follows: TGTGCCAGCAGGGGGATTCCTAGCGTTCGGCAAGAGACCCAGTACTTC. The chain recombines TRBV2 with TRBJ2-5; a possible D gene is TRBD2 (6 bases). Germline V lookup: CDR1 SNHLY, CDR2 FYNNEI. Trimming cost V 6 bases and J 2 bases, with 19 bases left between them. This CDR3 is 16 amino acids long.

V usage is TRBV19 and J usage is TRBJ1-3; D gene unclear. The CDR3 is 13 amino acids. V was trimmed by 3 bases and J by 4 bases, leaving 7 bases between them. From germline, CDR1 is LNHDA and CDR2 SQIVND (reference sequence). The CDR3 DNA reads as TGTGCCAGTAGTATCGCTCCGGGAAACACCATATATTTT. It specifies CASSIAPGNTIYF.

The chain is built from TRBV13 and TRBJ2-3; perhaps TRBD1 as D (5 bases). Trimming took off 0 bases at V and 1 base at J, with 8 bases between the two ends. Germline V gene lookup returns CDR1 PRHDT and CDR2 FYEKMQ (reference sequence). The CDR3 has 15 residues. The DNA of the CDR3 is TGTGCCAGCAGCTTAGGGCAGGGCCGCACAGATACGCAGTATTTT. Translated, it gives CASSLGQGRTDTQYF.

V and J are TRBV19 and TRBJ1-5; 8 nucleotides line up with TRBD1. Germline-derived CDR1 and CDR2 are LNHDA and SQIVND (reference sequence). With V trimmed by 6 bases and J by 4 bases, 11 bases remained unmatched. CDR3 length equals 16 residues. The CDR3 DNA is TGTGCCAGTAGGGACGGAGGACAGGGTGGAAATCAGCCCCAGCATTTT. It yields the protein CASRDGGQGGNQPQHF.